This is a list of T cell receptor beta chains from one sample in a study of T cells in Graves' hyperthyroidism and ophthalmopathy. TCRdb re-analysed the multiplex PCR reads in MiXCR, keeping a single row per CDR3 protein. The sample holds some 770,000 distinct CDR3 sequences, 15% to 20% seen once. The sequenced sample was blood. These receptors all come from a man between 18 and 29 years old with Graves' hyperthyroidism. CDR3s include the opening cysteine and the closing phenylalanine or tryptophan. The order of the fields is CDR3 protein, CDR3 DNA, V gene, J gene, clone size, D gene. A D gene is named only where the DNA matches it firmly. The listing skips clone size in some rows; elsewhere it reads once, few, many or a size class.

cdr3_aa: CSVEDHDTAYEQYF; cdr3_nt: TGCAGCGTTGAAGATCACGACACCGCCTACGAGCAGTACTTC; v_call: TRBV29-1; j_call: TRBJ2-7; clone_size: -; d_call: -
cdr3_aa: CASSLWGQTKSNTEAFF; cdr3_nt: TGTGCCAGCAGTTTATGGGGACAGACTAAATCGAACACTGAAGCTTTCTTT; v_call: TRBV28; j_call: TRBJ1-1; clone_size: many; d_call: TRBD1
cdr3_aa: CASSFLTGKETQYF; cdr3_nt: TGTGCCAGCAGCTTCCTGACAGGGAAGGAGACCCAGTACTTC; v_call: TRBV7-9; j_call: TRBJ2-5; clone_size: few; d_call: TRBD1
cdr3_aa: CSARGQGYGYTF; cdr3_nt: TGCAGTGCTAGAGGACAGGGCTATGGCTACACCTTC; v_call: TRBV20-1; j_call: TRBJ1-2; clone_size: many; d_call: TRBD1
cdr3_aa: CASSYIGLEPGELFF; cdr3_nt: TGTGCCAGCAGTTACATAGGGCTGGAACCCGGGGAGCTGTTTTTT; v_call: TRBV6-5; j_call: TRBJ2-2; clone_size: -; d_call: -
cdr3_aa: CAASEGPGGPNNGELFF; cdr3_nt: TGTGCCGCTAGCGAGGGTCCAGGCGGGCCGAACAACGGGGAGCTGTTTTTT; v_call: TRBV6-1; j_call: TRBJ2-2; clone_size: -; d_call: -
cdr3_aa: CASSPMGADTQYF; cdr3_nt: TGTGCCAGCTCACCAATGGGGGCAGATACGCAGTATTTT; v_call: TRBV18; j_call: TRBJ2-3; clone_size: many; d_call: -
cdr3_aa: CASSEVSLRGQPQHF; cdr3_nt: TGTGCCAGCAGTGAAGTCAGTCTTAGAGGCCAGCCCCAGCATTTT; v_call: TRBV2; j_call: TRBJ1-5; clone_size: many; d_call: -
cdr3_aa: CASSFSPGRGEAFF; cdr3_nt: TGTGCCAGCAGTTTCTCCCCGGGGCGGGGGGAAGCTTTCTTT; v_call: TRBV12-3/TRBV12-4; j_call: TRBJ1-1; clone_size: -; d_call: -
cdr3_aa: CASRSGRRYNEQFF; cdr3_nt: TGTGCCAGCAGATCCGGGAGGCGTTACAATGAGCAGTTCTTC; v_call: TRBV12-3/TRBV12-4; j_call: TRBJ2-1; clone_size: many; d_call: TRBD2
cdr3_aa: CASSEIGIRETQYF; cdr3_nt: TGCGCCAGCAGTGAAATTGGGATACGGGAGACCCAGTACTTC; v_call: TRBV10-2; j_call: TRBJ2-5; clone_size: few; d_call: -
cdr3_aa: CASRDIQGSPLHF; cdr3_nt: TGTGCCAGCAGAGACATTCAGGGCTCACCCCTCCACTTT; v_call: TRBV6-1; j_call: TRBJ1-6; clone_size: -; d_call: -
cdr3_aa: CASSPPGLDTQYF; cdr3_nt: TGTGCCAGCAGCCCGCCGGGGTTAGATACGCAGTATTTT; v_call: TRBV7-2; j_call: TRBJ2-3; clone_size: many; d_call: -
cdr3_aa: CASSLRWDTYYNEQFF; cdr3_nt: TGTGCCAGCAGTTTACGGTGGGACACCTATTACAATGAGCAGTTCTTC; v_call: TRBV27; j_call: TRBJ2-1; clone_size: many; d_call: -
cdr3_aa: CASSGIAAQETQYF; cdr3_nt: TGTGCCAGCAGCGGAATAGCGGCGCAAGAGACCCAGTACTTC; v_call: TRBV11-2; j_call: TRBJ2-5; clone_size: few; d_call: -
cdr3_aa: CASSRGQGYYNEQFF; cdr3_nt: TGTGCCAGCAGTCGCGGACAGGGGTACTACAATGAGCAGTTCTTC; v_call: TRBV6-2/TRBV6-3; j_call: TRBJ2-1; clone_size: -; d_call: TRBD1
cdr3_aa: CASSPSNNQPQHF; cdr3_nt: TGTGCCAGCAGTCCCAGCAACAATCAGCCCCAGCATTTT; v_call: TRBV2; j_call: TRBJ1-5; clone_size: few; d_call: -
cdr3_aa: CASSLHSTDTQYF; cdr3_nt: TGTGCCAGCAGCTTGCACTCCACAGATACGCAGTATTTT; v_call: TRBV11-2; j_call: TRBJ2-3; clone_size: many; d_call: -
cdr3_aa: CASSVRSGIGDTQYF; cdr3_nt: TGTGCCAGCAGCGTAAGGAGCGGGATTGGAGATACGCAGTATTTT; v_call: TRBV9; j_call: TRBJ2-3; clone_size: many; d_call: TRBD2
cdr3_aa: CASSLGTQNTEAFF; cdr3_nt: TGTGCCAGCAGCCTCGGGACACAAAACACTGAAGCTTTCTTT; v_call: TRBV7-3; j_call: TRBJ1-1; clone_size: many; d_call: -
cdr3_aa: CASRDRGSNEKLFF; cdr3_nt: TGTGCCAGCAGGGACAGGGGGTCTAATGAAAAACTGTTTTTT; v_call: TRBV28; j_call: TRBJ1-4; clone_size: many; d_call: TRBD1
cdr3_aa: CASSLGLQDEQYF; cdr3_nt: TGTGCCAGCAGCTTGGGACTACAGGATGAGCAGTACTTC; v_call: TRBV5-4; j_call: TRBJ2-7; clone_size: -; d_call: -
cdr3_aa: CASGLGRGGAEAFF; cdr3_nt: TGTGCTAGTGGTTTGGGTCGAGGGGGGGCTGAAGCTTTCTTT; v_call: TRBV12-5; j_call: TRBJ1-1; clone_size: -; d_call: -
cdr3_aa: CASGTNHYEQYF; cdr3_nt: TGTGCCAGCGGGACTAACCATTACGAGCAGTACTTC; v_call: TRBV27; j_call: TRBJ2-7; clone_size: -; d_call: TRBD2
cdr3_aa: CSSAASTDTQYF; cdr3_nt: TGCAGCTCTGCGGCTAGCACAGATACGCAGTATTTT; v_call: TRBV29-1; j_call: TRBJ2-3; clone_size: -; d_call: -
cdr3_aa: CASSWGLAGGGSTDTQYF; cdr3_nt: TGTGCCAGCAGTTGGGGACTAGCGGGAGGGGGTAGCACAGATACGCAGTATTTT; v_call: TRBV6-1; j_call: TRBJ2-3; clone_size: many; d_call: TRBD2
cdr3_aa: CASSLVYGYNEQFF; cdr3_nt: TGTGCCAGCAGCTTAGTTTACGGTTACAATGAGCAGTTCTTC; v_call: TRBV11-2; j_call: TRBJ2-1; clone_size: many; d_call: -
cdr3_aa: CSARELVTGELFF; cdr3_nt: TGCAGTGCTAGAGAACTAGTCACCGGGGAGCTGTTTTTT; v_call: TRBV20-1; j_call: TRBJ2-2; clone_size: few; d_call: -